These 8 T cell receptor beta chains were sequenced from one sample in a study of shared clonotypes between healthy human individuals. Repertoires were generated with immunoSEQ multiplex PCR, while TCRdb's copy carries only in-frame clones and drops some. In the table there are under 85,000 clones, roughly two thirds of which are singletons. Sequencing was performed on memory CD8+ T cells sorted from blood. Subset in this sample: CD45RO+ cells pooled with CCR7-negative TemRA cells. These receptors all stem from a man under 40 in good health.

This clone occurred many times. The same CDR3 arises from other DNA sequences in this sample as well. The chain combines TRBV28 with TRBJ2-7; TRBD1 matches at 7 bases. This CDR3 spans 12 amino acids. The germline CDR1 and CDR2 sequences are MDHEN and SYDVKM. After removal of 10 bases from V and 4 bases from J, the junction contained 7 bases not matched to a gene. In DNA form, the CDR3 reads TGTGCCACCCGAGGGACAGATTACGAGCAGTACTTC. Translated: CATRGTDYEQYF. Full variable domain (outside the CDR3, taken from reference TRBV28 and TRBJ2-7): DVKVTQSSRYLVKRTGEKVFLECVQDMDHENMFWYRQDPGLGLRLIYFSYDVKMKEKGDIPEGYSVSREKKERFSLILESASTNQTSMYLCATRGTDYEQYFGPGTRLTVT.

The chain recombines TRBV6-4 with TRBJ2-2, with D unresolved. Trimming stripped 4 bases from V and 2 bases from J, with 5 bases between. The CDR3 sequence is 13 residues long. Germline V lookup: CDR1 MRHNA, CDR2 SNTAGT. As DNA, the CDR3 is TGTGCCAGCAGTGCTGAAAACACCGGGGAGCTGTTTTTT. Translated: CASSAENTGELFF.

The CDR3, as DNA: TGTGCCAGCAGCTTAGCTAGGGCGGGGTTGAGCTCCTACGAGCAGTACTTC. Protein product: CASSLARAGLSSYEQYF. The chain carries TRBV7-8 and TRBJ2-7, with a tentative D call TRBD2 (6 bases). The CDR3 contains 17 residues. The germline gives CDR1 SGHVS, CDR2 FQNEAQ. V lost 0 bases and J lost 0, with 15 bases in between.

There are many counts of this clone. The J gene is TRBJ2-7, the V gene TRBV6-6; unclear D gene. V lost 4 bases, J lost 4 bases, and 8 bases lay in between. Germline V gene data show CDR1 as MNHNY and CDR2 as SVGAGI (reference sequence). There are 12 residues in the CDR3. The CDR3 nucleotides are TGTGCCAGCAGTTCTGGTGGGTACGAGCAGTACTTC. This sequence encodes CASSSGGYEQYF.

The chain couples TRBV2 to TRBJ2-3; D is uncertain. Germline V gene sequence: CDR1 SNHLY, CDR2 FYNNEI. CDR3 length: 14 amino acids. V lost 3 bases to trimming and J lost 0 bases, with 7 bases between them. CDR3 coding DNA: TGTGCCAGCAGTGAGCTCCCAAGCACAGATACGCAGTATTTT. It translates to CASSELPSTDTQYF.

This clone has a count of ten or more. The chain joins TRBV2 to TRBJ2-2, with no clear D. Germline V gives CDR1 SNHLY, CDR2 FYNNEI. The CDR3 runs 14 residues. V was shortened by 6 bases and J by 0 bases, with 8 bases between the two germline ends. The CDR3 nucleotides read TGTGCCAGCAGCATGGTGACGAACACCGGGGAGCTGTTTTTT. Its protein product is CASSMVTNTGELFF.

The rearrangement joins TRBV2 to TRBJ2-1, with TRBD2 matching over 14 bases. From germline, CDR1 is SNHLY and CDR2 FYNNEI. This CDR3 has 16 amino acids. J lost 6 bases, V lost 6 bases, and 7 bases had no gene match. This CDR3 is CASSAKGTSGSNEQFF. The CDR3 DNA reads TGTGCCAGCAGCGCGAAAGGGACTAGCGGGAGCAATGAGCAGTTCTTC. The full variable domain, with the rest looked up from reference TRBV2 and TRBJ2-1, is EPEVTQTPSHQVTQMGQEVILRCVPISNHLYFYWYRQILGQKVEFLVSFYNNEISEKSEIFDDQFSVERPDGSNFTLKIRSTKLEDSAMYFCASSAKGTSGSNEQFFGPGTRLTVL.

The chain couples TRBV27 to TRBJ2-5; D might be TRBD1 (6 bases). V shed 5 bases and J shed 4 bases, with 14 bases lying between them. The V gene's germline CDR1 is MNHEY and CDR2 SMNVEV (reference sequence). This CDR3 contains 14 residues. The CDR3 here is CASSTPGHRETQYF. CDR3 sequence (DNA): TGTGCCAGCAGTACACCGGGACACCGAGAGACCCAGTACTTC.